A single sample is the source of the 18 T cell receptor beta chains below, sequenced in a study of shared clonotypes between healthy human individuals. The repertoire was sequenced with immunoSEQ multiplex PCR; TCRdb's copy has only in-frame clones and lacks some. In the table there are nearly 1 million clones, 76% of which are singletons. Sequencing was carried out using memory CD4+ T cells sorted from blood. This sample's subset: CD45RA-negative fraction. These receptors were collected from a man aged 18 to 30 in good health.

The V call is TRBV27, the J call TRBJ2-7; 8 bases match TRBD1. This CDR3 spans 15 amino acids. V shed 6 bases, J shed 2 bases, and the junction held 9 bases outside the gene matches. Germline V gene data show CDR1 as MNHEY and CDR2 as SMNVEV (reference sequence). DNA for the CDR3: TGTGCCAGCAGCCCAGGGACAGGACGGACCTACGAGCAGTACTTC. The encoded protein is CASSPGTGRTYEQYF.

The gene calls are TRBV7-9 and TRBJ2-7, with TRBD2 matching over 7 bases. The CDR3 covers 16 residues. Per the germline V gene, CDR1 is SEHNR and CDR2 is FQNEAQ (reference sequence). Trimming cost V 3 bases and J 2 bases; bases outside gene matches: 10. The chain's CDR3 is CASSLDRRAGAYEQYF. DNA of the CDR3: TGTGCCAGCAGCTTGGACCGCAGGGCGGGAGCCTACGAGCAGTACTTC. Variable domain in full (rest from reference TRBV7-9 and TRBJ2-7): DTGVSQNPRHKITKRGQNVTFRCDPISEHNRLYWYRQTLGQGPEFLTYFQNEAQLEKSRLLSDRFSAERPKGSFSTLEIQRTEQGDSAMYLCASSLDRRAGAYEQYFGPGTRLTVT.

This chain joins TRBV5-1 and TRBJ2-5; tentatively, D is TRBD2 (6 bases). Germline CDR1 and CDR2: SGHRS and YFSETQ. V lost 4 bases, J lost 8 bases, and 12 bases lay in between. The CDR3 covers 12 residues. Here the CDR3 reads CASSPLGGTQYF. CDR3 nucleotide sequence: TGCGCCAGCAGCCCCTTGGGGGGAACCCAGTACTTC.

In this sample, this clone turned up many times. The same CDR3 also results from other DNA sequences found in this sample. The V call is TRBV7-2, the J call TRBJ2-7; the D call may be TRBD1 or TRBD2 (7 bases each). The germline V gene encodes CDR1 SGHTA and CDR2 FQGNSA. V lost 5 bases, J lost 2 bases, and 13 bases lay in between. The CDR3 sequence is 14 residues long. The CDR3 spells CASSPRGGTYEQYF. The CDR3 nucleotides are TGTGCCAGCAGCCCCAGGGGGGGGACCTACGAGCAGTACTTC.

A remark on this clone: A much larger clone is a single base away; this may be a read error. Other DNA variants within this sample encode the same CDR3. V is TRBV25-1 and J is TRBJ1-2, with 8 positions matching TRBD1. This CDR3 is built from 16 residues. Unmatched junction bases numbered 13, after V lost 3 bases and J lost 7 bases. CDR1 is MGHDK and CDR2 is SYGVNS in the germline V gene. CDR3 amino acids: CASSEGLQGARRGYTF. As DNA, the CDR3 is TGTGCCAGCAGTGAGGGCCTGCAGGGGGCAAGGCGTGGCTACACCTTC.

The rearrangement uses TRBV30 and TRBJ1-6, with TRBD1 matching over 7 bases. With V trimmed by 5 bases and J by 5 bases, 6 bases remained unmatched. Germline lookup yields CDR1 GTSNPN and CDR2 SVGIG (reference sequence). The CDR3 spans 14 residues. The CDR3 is CAWCGTVNNSPLHF. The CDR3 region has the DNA TGTGCCTGGTGCGGGACAGTTAATAATTCACCCCTCCACTTT.

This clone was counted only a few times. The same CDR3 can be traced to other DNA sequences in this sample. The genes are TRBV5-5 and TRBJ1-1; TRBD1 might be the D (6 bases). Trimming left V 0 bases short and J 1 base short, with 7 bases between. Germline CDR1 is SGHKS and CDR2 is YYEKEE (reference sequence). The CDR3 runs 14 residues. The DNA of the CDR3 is TGTGCCAGCAGCTTGGACAGGGCGAACACTGAAGCTTTCTTT. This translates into CASSLDRANTEAFF.

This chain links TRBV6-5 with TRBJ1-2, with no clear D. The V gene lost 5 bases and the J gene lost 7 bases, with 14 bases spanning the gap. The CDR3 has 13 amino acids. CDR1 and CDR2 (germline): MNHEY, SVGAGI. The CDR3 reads CASSPPTNIGYTF. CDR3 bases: TGTGCCAGCAGTCCGCCGACCAATATTGGCTACACCTTC.

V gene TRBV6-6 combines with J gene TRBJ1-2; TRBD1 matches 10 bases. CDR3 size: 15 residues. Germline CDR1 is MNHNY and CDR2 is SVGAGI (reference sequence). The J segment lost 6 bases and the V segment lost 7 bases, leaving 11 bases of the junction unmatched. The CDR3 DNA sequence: TGTGCCAGCACCCAGAGGGGACAGGGGAACGATGGCTACACCTTC. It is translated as CASTQRGQGNDGYTF.

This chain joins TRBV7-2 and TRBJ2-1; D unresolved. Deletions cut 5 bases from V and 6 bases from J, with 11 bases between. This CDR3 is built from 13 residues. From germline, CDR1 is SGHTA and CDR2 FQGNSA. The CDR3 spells CASSALGPNEQFF. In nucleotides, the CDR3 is TGTGCCAGCAGCGCCCTAGGACCCAATGAGCAGTTCTTC.

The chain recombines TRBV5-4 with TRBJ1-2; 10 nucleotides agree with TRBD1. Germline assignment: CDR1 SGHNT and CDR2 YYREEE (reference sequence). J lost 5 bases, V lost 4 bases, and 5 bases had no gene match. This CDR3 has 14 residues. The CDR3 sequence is CASSPDRGKYGYTF. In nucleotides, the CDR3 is TGTGCCAGCAGCCCGGACAGGGGGAAATATGGCTACACCTTC.

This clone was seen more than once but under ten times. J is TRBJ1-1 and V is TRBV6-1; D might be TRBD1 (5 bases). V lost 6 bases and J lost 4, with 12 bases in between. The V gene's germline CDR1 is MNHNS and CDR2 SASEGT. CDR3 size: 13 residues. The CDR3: CASSPAGRTEAFF. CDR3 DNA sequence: TGTGCCAGCAGCCCCGCGGGACGCACTGAAGCTTTCTTT.

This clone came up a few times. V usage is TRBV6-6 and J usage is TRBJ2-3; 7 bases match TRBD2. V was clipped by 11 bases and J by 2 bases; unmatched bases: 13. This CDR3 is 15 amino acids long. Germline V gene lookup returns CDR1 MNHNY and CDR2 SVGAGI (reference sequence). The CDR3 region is CAARGTAGITDTQYF. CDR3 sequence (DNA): TGTGCCGCACGCGGTACAGCGGGAATCACAGATACGCAGTATTTT.

CDR3 amino acids: CASSEGSWGQSIYEQYF. CDR3 sequence (DNA): TGTGCCAGCAGTGAAGGTAGTTGGGGACAGAGTATCTACGAGCAGTACTTC. The rearrangement uses TRBV6-1 and TRBJ2-7; TRBD1 matches 7 bases. The V gene's germline CDR1 is MNHNS and CDR2 SASEGT. With V trimmed by 1 base and J by 3 bases, 12 bases remained unmatched. The CDR3 is 17 amino acids.

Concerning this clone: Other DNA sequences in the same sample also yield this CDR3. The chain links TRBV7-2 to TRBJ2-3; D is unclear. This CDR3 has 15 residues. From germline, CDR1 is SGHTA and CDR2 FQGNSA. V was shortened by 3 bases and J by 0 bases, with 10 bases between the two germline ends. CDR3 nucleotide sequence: TGTGCCAGCAGCTTTACGGGCCTTAGCACAGATACGCAGTATTTT. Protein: CASSFTGLSTDTQYF.

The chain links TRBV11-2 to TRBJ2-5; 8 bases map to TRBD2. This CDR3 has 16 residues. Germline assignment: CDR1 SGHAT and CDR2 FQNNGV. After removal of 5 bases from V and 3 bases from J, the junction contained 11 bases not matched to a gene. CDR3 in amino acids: CASSRGGMGSKETQYF. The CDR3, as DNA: TGTGCCAGCAGCCGGGGGGGGATGGGATCAAAAGAGACCCAGTACTTC.

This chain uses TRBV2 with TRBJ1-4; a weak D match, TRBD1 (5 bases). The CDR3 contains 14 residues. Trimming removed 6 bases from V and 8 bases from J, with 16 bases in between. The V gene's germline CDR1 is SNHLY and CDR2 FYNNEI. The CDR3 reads CASSAGRGDEKLFF. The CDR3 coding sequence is TGTGCCAGCAGCGCCGGGAGGGGTGACGAAAAACTGTTTTTT.

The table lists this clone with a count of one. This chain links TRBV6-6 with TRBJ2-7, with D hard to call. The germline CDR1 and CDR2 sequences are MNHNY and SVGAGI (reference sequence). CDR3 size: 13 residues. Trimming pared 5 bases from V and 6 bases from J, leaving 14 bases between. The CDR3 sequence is CASSPTQSSEQYF. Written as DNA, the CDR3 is TGTGCCAGCAGTCCGACTCAGTCGTCCGAGCAGTACTTC.